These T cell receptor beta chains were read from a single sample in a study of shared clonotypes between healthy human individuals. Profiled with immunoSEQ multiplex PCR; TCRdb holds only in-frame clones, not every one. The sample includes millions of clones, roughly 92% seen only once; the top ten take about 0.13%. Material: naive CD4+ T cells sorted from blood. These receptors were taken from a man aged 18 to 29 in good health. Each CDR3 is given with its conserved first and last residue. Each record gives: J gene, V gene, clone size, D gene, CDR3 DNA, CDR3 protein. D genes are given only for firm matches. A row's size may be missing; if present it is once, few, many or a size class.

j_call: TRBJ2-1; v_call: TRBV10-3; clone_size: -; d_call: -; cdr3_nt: TGTGCCATCAGCCCGGACTATCGCCTTCTAGGCAATGAGCAGTTCTTC; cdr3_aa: CAISPDYRLLGNEQFF
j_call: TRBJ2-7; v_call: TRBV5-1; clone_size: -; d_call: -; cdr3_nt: TGCGCCAGCAGCTTGGAAACCTCCTCTAAGTGGGAGCAGTACTTC; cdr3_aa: CASSLETSSKWEQYF
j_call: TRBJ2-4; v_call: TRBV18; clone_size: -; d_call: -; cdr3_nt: TGTGCCAGCTCACCGCCGACAGTAAACATTCAGTACTTC; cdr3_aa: CASSPPTVNIQYF
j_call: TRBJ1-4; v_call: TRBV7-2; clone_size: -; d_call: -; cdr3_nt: TGTGCCAGCAGCCCTTTCGTGACCACAACTAATGAAAAACTGTTTTTT; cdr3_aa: CASSPFVTTTNEKLFF
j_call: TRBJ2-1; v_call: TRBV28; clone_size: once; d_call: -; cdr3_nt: TGTGCCAGCAGAACCCCGGGGACGTCGAATGAGCAGTTCTTC; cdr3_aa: CASRTPGTSNEQFF
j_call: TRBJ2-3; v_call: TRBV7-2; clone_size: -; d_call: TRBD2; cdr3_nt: TGTGCCAGCAGCTTAGGACTAGCAGCAGATACGCAGTATTTT; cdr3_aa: CASSLGLAADTQYF
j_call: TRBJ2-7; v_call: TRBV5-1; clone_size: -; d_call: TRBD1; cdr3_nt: TGCGCCAGCAGCTTGGCCGACAGGGGCTCAAGCTCCTACGAGCAGTACTTC; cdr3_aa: CASSLADRGSSSYEQYF
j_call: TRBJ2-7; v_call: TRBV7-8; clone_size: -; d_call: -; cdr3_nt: TGTGCCAGCAGCCCCGGGATCCAAATCTCCTACGAGCAGTACTTC; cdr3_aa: CASSPGIQISYEQYF
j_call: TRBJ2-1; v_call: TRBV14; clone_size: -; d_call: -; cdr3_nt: TGTGCCAGCAGCCTGGACAGAGCGAATGAGCAGTTCTTC; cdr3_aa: CASSLDRANEQFF
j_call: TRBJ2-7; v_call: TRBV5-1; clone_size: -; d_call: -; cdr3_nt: TGCGCCAGCAGCTCGGGGGCCCGGGACGAGCAGTACTTC; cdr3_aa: CASSSGARDEQYF
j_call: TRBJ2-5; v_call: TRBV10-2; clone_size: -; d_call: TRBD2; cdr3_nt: TGCGCCAGCGGAAGAGCGGGGGGGCGGGAGACCCAGTACTTC; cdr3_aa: CASGRAGGRETQYF
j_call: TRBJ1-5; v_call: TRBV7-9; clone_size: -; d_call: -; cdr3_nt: TGTGCCAGCAGCGGGAAGAGTTACAATCAGCCCCAGCATTTT; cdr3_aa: CASSGKSYNQPQHF
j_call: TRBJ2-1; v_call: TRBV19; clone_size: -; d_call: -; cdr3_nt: TGTGCCAGTAGTAATCAGCCGGGTGAGCAGTTCTTC; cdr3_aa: CASSNQPGEQFF
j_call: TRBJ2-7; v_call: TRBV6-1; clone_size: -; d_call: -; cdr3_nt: TGTGCCAGCAGTGATATCAGGACGTCCTACGAGCAGTACTTC; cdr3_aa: CASSDIRTSYEQYF
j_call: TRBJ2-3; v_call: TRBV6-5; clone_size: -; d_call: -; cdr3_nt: TGTGCCAGCAGTTCCAATCTGGGGACTCCTCCAGATACGCAGTATTTT; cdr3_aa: CASSSNLGTPPDTQYF
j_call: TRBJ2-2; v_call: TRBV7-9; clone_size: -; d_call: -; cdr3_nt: TGTGCCAGCAGCTTAGCGGTTGGGGGCGCGAACACCGGGGAGCTGTTTTTT; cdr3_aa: CASSLAVGGANTGELFF
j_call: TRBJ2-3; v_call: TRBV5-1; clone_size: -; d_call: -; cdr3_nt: TGCGCCAGCAGCTTGGCCCCTAGCGCTAGCACAGATACGCAGTATTTT; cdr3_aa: CASSLAPSASTDTQYF
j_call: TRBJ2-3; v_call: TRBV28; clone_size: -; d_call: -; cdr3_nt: TGTGCCACTGGACCTTACACAGATACGCAGTATTTT; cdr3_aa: CATGPYTDTQYF
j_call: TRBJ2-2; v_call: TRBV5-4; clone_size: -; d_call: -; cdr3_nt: TGTGCCAGCAGCTTGCCAGACACCGGGGAGCTGTTTTTT; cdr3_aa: CASSLPDTGELFF
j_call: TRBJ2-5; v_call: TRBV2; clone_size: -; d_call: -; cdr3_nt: TGTGCCAGCAGCCTAGCCCTAATGGGGGAGACCCAGTACTTC; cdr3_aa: CASSLALMGETQYF
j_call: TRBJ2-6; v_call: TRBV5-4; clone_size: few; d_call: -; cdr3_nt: TGTGCCAGCAGCTTGGGGGACTCTGGGGCCAACGTCCTGACTTTC; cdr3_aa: CASSLGDSGANVLTF
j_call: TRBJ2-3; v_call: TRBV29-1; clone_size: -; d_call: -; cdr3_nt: TGCAGCGTTCCCAGGGGCGCAGATACGCAGTATTTT; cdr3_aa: CSVPRGADTQYF
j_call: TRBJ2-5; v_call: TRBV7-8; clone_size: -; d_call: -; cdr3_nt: TGTGCCAGTAGCTTAGAGTACAGGGCCCAGTACTTC; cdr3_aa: CASSLEYRAQYF
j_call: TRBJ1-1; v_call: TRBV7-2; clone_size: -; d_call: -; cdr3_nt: TGTGCCAGCAGCTTTGCGGGGGGGAGCACTGAAGCTTTCTTT; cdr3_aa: CASSFAGGSTEAFF
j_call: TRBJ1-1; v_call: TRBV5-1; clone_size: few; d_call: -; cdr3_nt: TGCGCCAGCAGCTTAGACGGAGTTGGCACTGAAGCTTTCTTT; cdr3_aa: CASSLDGVGTEAFF
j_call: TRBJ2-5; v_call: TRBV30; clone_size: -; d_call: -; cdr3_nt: TGTGCCTGGAGACGACGCAGGCAAGAGACCCAGTACTTC; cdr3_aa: CAWRRRRQETQYF
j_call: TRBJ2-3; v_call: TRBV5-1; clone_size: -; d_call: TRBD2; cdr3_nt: TGCGCCAGCAGCGGGACTAGCGCAGCAGATACGCAGTATTTT; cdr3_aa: CASSGTSAADTQYF
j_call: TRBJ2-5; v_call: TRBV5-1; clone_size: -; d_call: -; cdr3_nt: TGCGCCAGCAGCTCAGGACATCTAGAGACCCAGTACTTC; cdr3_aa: CASSSGHLETQYF
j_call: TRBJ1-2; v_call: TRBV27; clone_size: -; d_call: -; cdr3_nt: TGTGCCAGCAGAACAAACAGGGCAGCTAACTATGGCTACACCTTC; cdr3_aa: CASRTNRAANYGYTF
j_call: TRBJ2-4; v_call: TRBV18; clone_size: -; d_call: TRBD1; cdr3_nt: TGTGCCAGCTCACCCCAGGGGGATCCAGCCAAAAACATTCAGTACTTC; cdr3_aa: CASSPQGDPAKNIQYF
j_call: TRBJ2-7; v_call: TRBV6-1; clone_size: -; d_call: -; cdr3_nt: TGTGCCATCCGAACTCCGGGACACAACGAGCAGTACTTC; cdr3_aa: CAIRTPGHNEQYF
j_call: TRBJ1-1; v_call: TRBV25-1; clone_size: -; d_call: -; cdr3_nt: TGTGCCAGCAGTGGACGGATGATGAACACTGAAGCTTTCTTT; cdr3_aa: CASSGRMMNTEAFF
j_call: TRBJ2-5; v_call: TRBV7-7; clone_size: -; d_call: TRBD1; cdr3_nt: TGTGCTAGCAGCACACGGACAGGCGGTAGGGAGACCCAGTACTTC; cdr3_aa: CASSTRTGGRETQYF
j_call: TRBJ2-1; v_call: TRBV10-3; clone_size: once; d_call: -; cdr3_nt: TGTGCCATCAGTGAACGGACTATGAATGAGCAGTTCTTC; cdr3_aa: CAISERTMNEQFF
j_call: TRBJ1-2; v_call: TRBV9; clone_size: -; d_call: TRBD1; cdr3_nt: TGTGCCAGCAGCGTAGGGACAGGGAATCGTGGCTACACCTTC; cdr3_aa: CASSVGTGNRGYTF
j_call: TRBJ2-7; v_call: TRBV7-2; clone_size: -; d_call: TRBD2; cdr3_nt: TGTGCCAGCAGCTTAGTTCTAGCGGGAGCTCGCGAGCAGTACTTC; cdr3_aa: CASSLVLAGAREQYF
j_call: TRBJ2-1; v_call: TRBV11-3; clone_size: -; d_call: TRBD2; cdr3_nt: TGTGCCAGCAGCCCGACTAGCGGGGCCTCCTACAATGAGCAGTTCTTC; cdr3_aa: CASSPTSGASYNEQFF
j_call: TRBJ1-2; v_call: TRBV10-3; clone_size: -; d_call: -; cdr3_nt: TGTGCCATCAGTGAGACGGAGACGGATGGCTACACCTTC; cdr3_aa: CAISETETDGYTF
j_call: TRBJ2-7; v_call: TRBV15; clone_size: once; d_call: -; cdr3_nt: TGTGCCACCAGCAGAGATCCCCCGCAATCCACCTACGAGCAGTACTTC; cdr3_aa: CATSRDPPQSTYEQYF
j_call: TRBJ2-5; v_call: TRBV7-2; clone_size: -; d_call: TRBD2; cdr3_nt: TGTGCCAGCAGCTTAGTGTCGGGACTAGAAGAGACCCAGTACTTC; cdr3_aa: CASSLVSGLEETQYF
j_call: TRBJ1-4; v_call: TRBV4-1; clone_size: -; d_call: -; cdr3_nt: TGCGCCAGCAGCCAAGATGCAGGGAGGCTTAATGAAAAACTGTTTTTT; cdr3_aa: CASSQDAGRLNEKLFF
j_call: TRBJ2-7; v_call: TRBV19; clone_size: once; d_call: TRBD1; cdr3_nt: TGTGCCAGCACGCCGACAGGGGTTGGCGAGCAGTACTTC; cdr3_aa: CASTPTGVGEQYF
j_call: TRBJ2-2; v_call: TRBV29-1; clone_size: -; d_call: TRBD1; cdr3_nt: TGCAGCGTGAGGACAGGACACACCGGGGAGCTGTTTTTT; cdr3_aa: CSVRTGHTGELFF
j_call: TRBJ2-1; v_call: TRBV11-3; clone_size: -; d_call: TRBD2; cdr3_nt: TGTGCCAGCAGCTACGGGGGGGCCCGCTATGAGCAGTTCTTC; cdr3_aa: CASSYGGARYEQFF
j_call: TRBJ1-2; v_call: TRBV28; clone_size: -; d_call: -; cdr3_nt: TGTGCCAGCAGCTCCCAGGGACGGGGGGGCTACACCTTC; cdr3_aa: CASSSQGRGGYTF
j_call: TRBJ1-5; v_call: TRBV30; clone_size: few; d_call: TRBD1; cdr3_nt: TGTGCCTGGAGTGGACAGGGGGTTCAGCCCCAGCATTTT; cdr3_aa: CAWSGQGVQPQHF
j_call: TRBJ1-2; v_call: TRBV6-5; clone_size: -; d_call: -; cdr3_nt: TGTGCCAGCAGTCCGGGGAACTATGGCTACACCTTC; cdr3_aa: CASSPGNYGYTF
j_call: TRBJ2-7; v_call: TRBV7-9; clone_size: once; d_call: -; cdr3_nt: TGTGCCAGCAGCGGTTTCGCCAGGGATTCCTACGAGCAGTACTTC; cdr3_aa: CASSGFARDSYEQYF
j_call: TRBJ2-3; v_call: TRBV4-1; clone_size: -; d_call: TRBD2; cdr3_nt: TGCGCCAGCAGCACTCCCAGCGGGAGGGCCGGTCTCACAGATACGCAGTATTTT; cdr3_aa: CASSTPSGRAGLTDTQYF
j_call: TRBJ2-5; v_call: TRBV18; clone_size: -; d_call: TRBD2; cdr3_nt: TGTGCCAGCTCAGGGGGACTACAAGAGACCCAGTACTTC; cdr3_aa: CASSGGLQETQYF
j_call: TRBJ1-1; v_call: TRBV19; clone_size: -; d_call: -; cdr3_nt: TGTGCCAGTAGTAGGGGCCAGGCGAACACTGAAGCTTTCTTT; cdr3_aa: CASSRGQANTEAFF
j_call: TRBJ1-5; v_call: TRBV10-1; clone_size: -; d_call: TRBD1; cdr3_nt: TGCGCCAGCAGCCGGACAGGGATAAATCAGCCCCAGCATTTT; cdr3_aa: CASSRTGINQPQHF
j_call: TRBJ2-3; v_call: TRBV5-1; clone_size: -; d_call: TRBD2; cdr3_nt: TGCGCCAGCAGTTCGCTGGGGCGGGGGGTTTCAGATACGCAGTATTTT; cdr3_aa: CASSSLGRGVSDTQYF
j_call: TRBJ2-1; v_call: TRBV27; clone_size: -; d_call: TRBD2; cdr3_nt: TGTGCCAGCAGTTTAGGCGGGGGGGCTTCTTACAATGAGCAGTTCTTC; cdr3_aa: CASSLGGGASYNEQFF
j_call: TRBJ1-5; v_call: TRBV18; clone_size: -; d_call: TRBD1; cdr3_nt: TGTGCCAGCTCACCCGGACAGGGGATAACACAGCCCCAGCATTTT; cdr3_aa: CASSPGQGITQPQHF
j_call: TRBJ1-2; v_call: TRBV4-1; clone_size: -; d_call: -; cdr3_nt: TGCGCCAGCAGCCAAGATCAGGCAGGACGGGGCTATGGCTACACCTTC; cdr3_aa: CASSQDQAGRGYGYTF
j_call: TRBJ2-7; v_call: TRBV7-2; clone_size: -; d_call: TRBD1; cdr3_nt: TGTGCCAGCAGCTCCGGGACAGGGGCCTACGAGCAGTACTTC; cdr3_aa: CASSSGTGAYEQYF